Listed below are T cell receptor beta chains from one sample, sequenced in a study of blood T cells in healthy people across ages. TCRdb re-called the 5' RACE reads with MiXCR, one entry per CDR3 protein. The data contain about 930,000 distinct CDR3 sequences, about 27% of them seen just once; the ten biggest clones take up roughly a tenth. This sample was also put to use in a study of T cells of mothers and their children.

Input material: blood. The receptors were sampled from a woman aged 35 to 49 in good health. Each CDR3 is given with its conserved first and last residue. Fields, in order: clone size, J gene, D gene, V gene, CDR3 length, CDR3 DNA, CDR3 protein. A D gene is named only where the DNA matches it firmly. For some rows the clone size is stated as once, few or many, or as a class when expanded; others skip it.

>few|TRBJ2-1|.|TRBV7-8|14
TGTGCCAGCAGCTTAGGCATGGACAGTGGTTATGAGTTCTTC
CASSLGMDSGYEFF
>few|TRBJ2-7|.|TRBV20-1|13
TGCAGTGCTAGAGTACAGGGCCGCGACGAGCAGTACTTC
CSARVQGRDEQYF
>many|TRBJ2-3|.|TRBV3-1|12
TGTGCCAGCAGCCCGGGACTTAATACGCAGTATTTT
CASSPGLNTQYF
>many|TRBJ1-4|.|TRBV25-1|15
TGTGCCAGCAGTAAAGGACGAGGCGTTAATGAAAAACTGTTTTTT
CASSKGRGVNEKLFF
>many|TRBJ2-3|.|TRBV7-2|14
TGTGCCAGCAGCTTAGTCGGTAGCACAGATACGCAGTATTTT
CASSLVGSTDTQYF
>.|TRBJ2-7|.|TRBV11-1|14
TGTGCCGGCAGCACCAATCCTAACAGGGACGAGCAGTACTTC
CAGSTNPNRDEQYF
>.|TRBJ1-4|.|TRBV7-8|12
TGTGCCGGCAGCCCCGCCACCCAAAAACTGTTTTTT
CAGSPATQKLFF
>many|TRBJ1-1|.|TRBV27|15
TGTGCCAGCAGTTTATCGTGGGCGCAGAACACTGAAGCTTTCTTT
CASSLSWAQNTEAFF
>.|TRBJ1-4|TRBD1|TRBV20-1|20
TGCAGTGCTAGAGGGAGACAGGGGGCTTCTTTTTTCCAAACTAATGAAAAACTGTTTTTT
CSARGRQGASFFQTNEKLFF
>many|TRBJ2-4|.|TRBV20-1|14
TGCAGTGCTAGTGATGCTGGGTCTAGGGCCATTCAGTACTTC
CSASDAGSRAIQYF
>.|TRBJ2-3|.|TRBV27|15
TGTGCCAGCAGTTTAGGGTGGGGACCCCCAGATACGCAGTATTTT
CASSLGWGPPDTQYF
>.|TRBJ2-7|.|TRBV5-1|14
TGCGCCGGCAGTGGGGAGGTCTCCTACAATGAGCAGTACTTC
CAGSGEVSYNEQYF
>many|TRBJ1-2|.|TRBV12-3/TRBV12-4|15
TGTGCCAGCAGTTTATTACTTCTAGAATCTGGAGGCTACACCTTC
CASSLLLLESGGYTF
>.|TRBJ1-6|.|TRBV7-2|17
TGTGCCAGCAGCCGAAGAGCCGGCGGGGAGGCAGGTTCACCCCTCCACTTT
CASSRRAGGEAGSPLHF
>many|TRBJ1-2|.|TRBV6-5|12
TGTGCCAGCAATCGACAGTACTATGGCTACACCTTC
CASNRQYYGYTF
>few|TRBJ1-6|.|TRBV20-1|20
TGCAGTGCTAGTCGCGGGTTGGCAGAACTTGTCTTAAATTATAATTCACCCCTCCACTTT
CSASRGLAELVLNYNSPLHF
>few|TRBJ1-4|.|TRBV11-2|16
TGTGCCAGCAGCCCCTTGGGACACTCAACTAATGAAAAACTGTTTTTT
CASSPLGHSTNEKLFF
>few|TRBJ2-3|TRBD1|TRBV5-1|15
TGCGCCAGCAGCGACCCGACAGGGCTTACGGATACGCAGTATTTT
CASSDPTGLTDTQYF
>.|TRBJ1-1|.|TRBV10-3|16
TGTGCCATCCGTGGAGGGGCAGGCGGGGAGAACACTGAAGCTTTCTTT
CAIRGGAGGENTEAFF